Ten or more counts support the clone carrying this T cell receptor beta chain. Antigen: not known. Trimming cost V 6 bases and J 1 base, with 17 bases left between them. The germline V gene has CDR1 DFQATT and CDR2 SNEGSKA (reference sequence). The CDR3 contains 15 residues. The data belong to a study of CD8 T cells in ankylosing spondylitis. General observations from the study: Characteristic, it appeared, of ankylosing spondylitis blood was a TCR beta motif of roughly 8 highly homologous variants. In the blood and synovial fluid of reactive arthritis, some motif variants had been previously reported.

TCRdb re-analysed the 5' RACE reads in MiXCR, keeping a single row per CDR3 protein. Of 500,000 or so distinct CDR3 sequences detected, 5.3% appear once; the ten largest clones hold approximately 3.5%. The sequenced sample consisted of blood, either unsorted or a sorted T cell fraction (not recorded which). The chain is built from TRBV20-1 and TRBJ2-3; D is perhaps TRBD2 (6 bases). The receptor's source is a male donor with ankylosing spondylitis. The CDR3 region is CSAIRGAWGTDTQYF. CDR3 bases: TGCAGTGCAATTCGCGGGGCGTGGGGCACAGATACGCAGTATTTT.